The rows below give T cell receptor beta chains drawn from one sample of a study of cytomegalovirus exposure and HLA in healthy donors. The data were produced by immunoSEQ multiplex PCR, yet TCRdb's version contains in-frame clones alone and is incomplete. The sample consists of roughly 120,000 clones, about 80% of them appearing once. Input material: PBMCs. These receptor sequences come from a female donor in good health and CMV-seropositive. CDR3s include the opening cysteine and the closing phenylalanine or tryptophan. Each record gives: CDR3 DNA, CDR3 protein, D gene, clone size, V gene, J gene. D genes are given only for firm matches. A row's size may be missing; if present it is once, few, many or a size class.

CDR3 DNA: TGTGCCAGCAGTTACTCAAGACAGGGATTGGGAAACACCATATATTTT; CDR3 protein: CASSYSRQGLGNTIYF; D gene: TRBD1; clone size: NA; V gene: TRBV6-5; J gene: TRBJ1-3
CDR3 DNA: TGTGCCAGCAGTTTAGTGGGCCAAGAAAATGAGCAGTTCTTC; CDR3 protein: CASSLVGQENEQFF; D gene: NA; clone size: NA; V gene: TRBV27; J gene: TRBJ2-1
CDR3 DNA: TGCGCCAGCAGCCAAGACGATAGTGGGCTGAGTGGCTACACCTTC; CDR3 protein: CASSQDDSGLSGYTF; D gene: NA; clone size: NA; V gene: TRBV4-1; J gene: TRBJ1-2
CDR3 DNA: TGTGCCAGCAGTTACTCGAACAGGGGTGGAAACACCATATATTTT; CDR3 protein: CASSYSNRGGNTIYF; D gene: TRBD1; clone size: NA; V gene: TRBV6-5; J gene: TRBJ1-3
CDR3 DNA: TGTGCCAGCTCTCCCGGGGGGACCCAGTACTTC; CDR3 protein: CASSPGGTQYF; D gene: NA; clone size: NA; V gene: TRBV18; J gene: TRBJ2-5
CDR3 DNA: TGTGCCAGCAGCCCCCGACAGTCAGCAACTAATGAAAAACTGTTTTTT; CDR3 protein: CASSPRQSATNEKLFF; D gene: NA; clone size: NA; V gene: TRBV11-2; J gene: TRBJ1-4
CDR3 DNA: TGTGCCAGCAGTTCCCTGACAGGGGCCTACGAGCAGTACTTC; CDR3 protein: CASSSLTGAYEQYF; D gene: TRBD1; clone size: NA; V gene: TRBV6-5; J gene: TRBJ2-7
CDR3 DNA: TGTGCCAGCAGCCCAGACAGGGTGGGAGAGCAGTACTTC; CDR3 protein: CASSPDRVGEQYF; D gene: TRBD1; clone size: NA; V gene: TRBV28; J gene: TRBJ2-7
CDR3 DNA: TGCGCCAGCAGCCACCCCGGAGCCGGTGGCTACACCTTC; CDR3 protein: CASSHPGAGGYTF; D gene: NA; clone size: NA; V gene: TRBV4-1; J gene: TRBJ1-2
CDR3 DNA: TGTGCCAGCAGTTACACGGAGACGGACACCATATATTTT; CDR3 protein: CASSYTETDTIYF; D gene: NA; clone size: NA; V gene: TRBV6-5; J gene: TRBJ1-3
CDR3 DNA: TGTGCCAGCAGCCCTAAGGACAGGGAAGGAGCTGGAAACACCATATATTTT; CDR3 protein: CASSPKDREGAGNTIYF; D gene: TRBD1; clone size: few; V gene: TRBV7-2; J gene: TRBJ1-3
CDR3 DNA: TGTGCTTGCGGCAGGGACAATCACTATGGCTACACCTTC; CDR3 protein: CACGRDNHYGYTF; D gene: NA; clone size: NA; V gene: TRBV30; J gene: TRBJ1-2
CDR3 DNA: TGTGCCAGTGGGCCTCCCCACGAGCAGTACTTC; CDR3 protein: CASGPPHEQYF; D gene: NA; clone size: NA; V gene: TRBV19; J gene: TRBJ2-7
CDR3 DNA: TGTGCCAGCAGTGAGCGAGCGGGGGGACGCACAGATACGCAGTATTTT; CDR3 protein: CASSERAGGRTDTQYF; D gene: TRBD2; clone size: few; V gene: TRBV2; J gene: TRBJ2-3
CDR3 DNA: TGTGCCAGTACCTCAGGGGAGAACACTGAAGCTTTCTTT; CDR3 protein: CASTSGENTEAFF; D gene: NA; clone size: NA; V gene: TRBV2; J gene: TRBJ1-1
CDR3 DNA: TGTGCCAGCAGTAGTAGCGGGGGGGCCTATACCTACGAGCAGTACTTC; CDR3 protein: CASSSSGGAYTYEQYF; D gene: TRBD2; clone size: few; V gene: TRBV2; J gene: TRBJ2-7
CDR3 DNA: TGTGCCAGCAGCTTAGGCTGGAGCGACAGCTCCTACGAGCAGTACTTC; CDR3 protein: CASSLGWSDSSYEQYF; D gene: NA; clone size: NA; V gene: TRBV7-9; J gene: TRBJ2-7
CDR3 DNA: TGTGCCTGGAGTGTAGGCCAGGGAAGTGAAAAACTGTTTTTT; CDR3 protein: CAWSVGQGSEKLFF; D gene: NA; clone size: NA; V gene: TRBV30; J gene: TRBJ1-4
CDR3 DNA: TGCGCCAGCAGCCATGAGGGCCGTGAAAAACTGTTTTTT; CDR3 protein: CASSHEGREKLFF; D gene: NA; clone size: NA; V gene: TRBV4-3; J gene: TRBJ1-4
CDR3 DNA: TGCGCCAGCAGCCAAGATCGGCAGGGAACTAATGAAAAACTGTTTTTT; CDR3 protein: CASSQDRQGTNEKLFF; D gene: NA; clone size: few; V gene: TRBV4-3; J gene: TRBJ1-4
CDR3 DNA: TGCGCCAGCAGCCCCATCGGACAGGGAGCAGATACGCAGTATTTT; CDR3 protein: CASSPIGQGADTQYF; D gene: TRBD1; clone size: NA; V gene: TRBV4-1; J gene: TRBJ2-3
CDR3 DNA: TGTTCCAGCAGCTTATCTAGCGGCGAGCAGTTCTTC; CDR3 protein: CSSSLSSGEQFF; D gene: TRBD2; clone size: NA; V gene: TRBV7-9; J gene: TRBJ2-1